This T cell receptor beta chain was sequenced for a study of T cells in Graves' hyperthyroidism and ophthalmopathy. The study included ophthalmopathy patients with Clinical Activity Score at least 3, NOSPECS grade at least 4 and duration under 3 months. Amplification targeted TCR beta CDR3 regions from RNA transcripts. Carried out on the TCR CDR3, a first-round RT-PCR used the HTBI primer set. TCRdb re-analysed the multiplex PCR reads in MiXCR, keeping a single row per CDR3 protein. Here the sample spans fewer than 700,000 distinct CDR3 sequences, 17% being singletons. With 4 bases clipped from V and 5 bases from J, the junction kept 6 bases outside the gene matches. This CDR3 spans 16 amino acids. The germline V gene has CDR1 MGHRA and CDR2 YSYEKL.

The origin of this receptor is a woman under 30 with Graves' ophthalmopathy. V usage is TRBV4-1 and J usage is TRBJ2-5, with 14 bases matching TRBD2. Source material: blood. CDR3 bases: TGCGCCAGCAGCCCAGGGACTAGCGGGGGAAGGGAGACCCAGTACTTC. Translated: CASSPGTSGGRETQYF.